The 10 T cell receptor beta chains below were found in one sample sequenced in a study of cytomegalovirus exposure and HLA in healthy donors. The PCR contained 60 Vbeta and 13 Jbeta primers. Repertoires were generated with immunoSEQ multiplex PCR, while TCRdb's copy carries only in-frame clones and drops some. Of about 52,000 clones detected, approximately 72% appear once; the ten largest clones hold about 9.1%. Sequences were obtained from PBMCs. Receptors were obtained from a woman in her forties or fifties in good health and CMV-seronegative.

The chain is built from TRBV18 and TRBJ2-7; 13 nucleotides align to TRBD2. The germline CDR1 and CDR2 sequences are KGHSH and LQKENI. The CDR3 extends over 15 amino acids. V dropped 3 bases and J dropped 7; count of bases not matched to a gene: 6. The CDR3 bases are TGTGCCAGCTCACCGGGACTAGCGGGGCTCGGGGAGCAGTACTTC. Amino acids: CASSPGLAGLGEQYF.

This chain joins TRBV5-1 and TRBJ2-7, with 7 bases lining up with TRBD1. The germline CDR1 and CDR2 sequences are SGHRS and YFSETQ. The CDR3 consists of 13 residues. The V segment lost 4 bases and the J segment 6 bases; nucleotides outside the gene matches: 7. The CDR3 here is CASSRTGSAEQYF. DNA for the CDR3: TGCGCCAGCAGCCGGACAGGCAGCGCCGAGCAGTACTTC.

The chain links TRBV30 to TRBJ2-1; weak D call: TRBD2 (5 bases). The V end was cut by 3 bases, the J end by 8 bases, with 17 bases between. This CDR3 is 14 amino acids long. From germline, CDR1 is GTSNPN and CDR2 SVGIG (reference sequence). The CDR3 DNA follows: TGTGCCTGGAGGTATCTGGGAGTTGGGGATGAGCAGTTCTTC. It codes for CAWRYLGVGDEQFF.

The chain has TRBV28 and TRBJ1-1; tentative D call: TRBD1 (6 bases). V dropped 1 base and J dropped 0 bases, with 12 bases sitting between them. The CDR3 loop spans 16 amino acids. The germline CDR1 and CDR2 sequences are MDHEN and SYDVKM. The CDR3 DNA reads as TGTGCCAGCAGTTTATTTGGGGGCAGGTTGAACACTGAAGCTTTCTTT. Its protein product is CASSLFGGRLNTEAFF.

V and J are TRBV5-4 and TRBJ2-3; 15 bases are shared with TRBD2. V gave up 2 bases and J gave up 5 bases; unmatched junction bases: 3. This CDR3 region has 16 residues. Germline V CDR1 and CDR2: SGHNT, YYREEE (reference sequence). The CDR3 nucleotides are TGTGCCAGCAGCTTCGGACTAGCGGGGGGGATAGATACGCAGTATTTT. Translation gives CASSFGLAGGIDTQYF.

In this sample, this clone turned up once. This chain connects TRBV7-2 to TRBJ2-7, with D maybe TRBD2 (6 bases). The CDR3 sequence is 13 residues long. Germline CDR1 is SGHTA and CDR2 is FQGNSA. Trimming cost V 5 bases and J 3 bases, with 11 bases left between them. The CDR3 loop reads CASSRHGGYEQYF. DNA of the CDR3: TGTGCCAGCAGCAGACACGGGGGCTACGAGCAGTACTTC. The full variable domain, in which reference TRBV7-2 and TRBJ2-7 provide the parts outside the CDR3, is GAGVSQSPSNKVTEKGKDVELRCDPISGHTALYWYRQSLGQGLEFLIYFQGNSAPDKSGLPSDRFSAERTGGSVSTLTIQRTQQEDSAVYLCASSRHGGYEQYFGPGTRLTVT.

CDR3 nucleotide sequence: TGTGCCAGCACCGCCTCCGCTGGGACAGGGGGCTTCTACGAGCAGTACTTC. Translated, it gives CASTASAGTGGFYEQYF. The V call is TRBV2, the J call TRBJ2-7, with 12 bases that match TRBD1. V shed 7 bases and J 3 bases; nucleotides not matched to a gene: 13. This CDR3 has 17 residues. CDR1 SNHLY and CDR2 FYNNEI come from the germline V gene.

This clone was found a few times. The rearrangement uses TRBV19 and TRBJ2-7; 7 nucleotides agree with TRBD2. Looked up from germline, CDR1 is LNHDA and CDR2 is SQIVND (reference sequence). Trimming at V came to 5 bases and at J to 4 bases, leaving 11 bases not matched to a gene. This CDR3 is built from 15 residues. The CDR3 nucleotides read TGTGCCAGTAGTTCTACCGGACTAGACGAATACGAGCAGTACTTC. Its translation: CASSSTGLDEYEQYF.

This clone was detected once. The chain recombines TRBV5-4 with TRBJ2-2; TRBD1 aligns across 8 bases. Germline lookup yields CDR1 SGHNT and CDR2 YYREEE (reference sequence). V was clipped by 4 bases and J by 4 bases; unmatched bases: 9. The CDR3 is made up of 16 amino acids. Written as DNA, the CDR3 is TGTGCCAGCAGCCCGTGGGACAGGCGGGTCACCGGGGAGCTGTTTTTT. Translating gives CASSPWDRRVTGELFF.

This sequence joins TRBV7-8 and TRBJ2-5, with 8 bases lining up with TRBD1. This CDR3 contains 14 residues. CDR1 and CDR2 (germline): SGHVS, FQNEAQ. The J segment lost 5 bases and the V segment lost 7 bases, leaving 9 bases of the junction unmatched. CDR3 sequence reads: CASNPFGQGETQYF. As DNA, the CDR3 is TGTGCCAGCAATCCCTTTGGACAGGGCGAGACCCAGTACTTC.